One sample yielded the 10 T cell receptor beta chains listed below, sequenced in a study of shared clonotypes between healthy human individuals. Sequencing used immunoSEQ multiplex PCR; TCRdb keeps in-frame clones, though not all of them. The table has roughly 1.5 million clones, approximately 98% seen once. The sequencing sample was made of naive CD4+ T cells sorted from blood. Regarding subset: CD45RA+ positively selected. The origin of the receptors is a man aged 25-45 years in good health.

The V and J genes are TRBV6-1 and TRBJ2-7, with a tentative D call TRBD1 (5 bases). CDR3 size: 12 residues. V was pared by 3 bases and J by 4 bases, with 7 bases between. The germline gives CDR1 MNHNS, CDR2 SASEGT. CDR3 loop: CASSDRVYEQYF. The CDR3, as DNA: TGTGCCAGCAGTGACAGGGTGTACGAGCAGTACTTC.

The CDR3 sequence: CASSVGIGTDTQYF. For the CDR3, the DNA is TGTGCCAGCAGCGTAGGAATAGGAACAGATACGCAGTATTTT. The chain uses TRBV9 and TRBJ2-3; D remains ambiguous. The CDR3 covers 14 residues. Trimming removed 0 bases from V and 3 bases from J, with 8 bases in between. In germline, CDR1 is SGDLS, CDR2 YYNGEE.

Comments on this clone: Other nucleotide sequences in the sample specify the same CDR3. This sequence joins TRBV7-2 and TRBJ2-3; D not certain. Germline V gives CDR1 SGHTA, CDR2 FQGNSA. Trimming took off 5 bases at V and 6 bases at J, with 6 bases between the two ends. CDR3 length: 11 amino acids. This CDR3 is CASSRRDTQYF. The CDR3 DNA reads TGTGCCAGCAGCCGACGGGATACGCAGTATTTT.

CDR3 region: CASSRNSGTGVEAFF. The CDR3 nucleotides are TGTGCCAGCAGCAGAAACTCCGGGACAGGGGTTGAAGCTTTCTTT. The genes are TRBV2 and TRBJ1-1, with 10 bases fitting TRBD1. After removal of 6 bases from V and 7 bases from J, the junction contained 11 bases not matched to a gene. The germline V gene has CDR1 SNHLY and CDR2 FYNNEI. This CDR3 contains 15 residues. Together with reference TRBV2 and TRBJ1-1, the CDR3 gives the full variable domain: EPEVTQTPSHQVTQMGQEVILRCVPISNHLYFYWYRQILGQKVEFLVSFYNNEISEKSEIFDDQFSVERPDGSNFTLKIRSTKLEDSAMYFCASSRNSGTGVEAFFGQGTRLTVV.

The chain joins TRBV5-5 to TRBJ2-7; 12 bases line up with TRBD2. CDR1 is SGHKS and CDR2 is YYEKEE in the germline V gene (reference sequence). V was pared by 0 bases and J by 3 bases, with 10 bases of the junction left unmatched. The CDR3 totals 18 residues. CDR3 nucleotide sequence: TGTGCCAGCAGCTTGGTGTTGCTAGCGGGAGGGCGATACTACGAGCAGTACTTC. Its translation is CASSLVLLAGGRYYEQYF.

This chain joins TRBV10-2 and TRBJ2-7; D remains ambiguous. Trimming took 4 bases from V and 3 from J, leaving 7 bases between them. Germline V gene lookup returns CDR1 WSHSY and CDR2 SAAADI. The CDR3 is made up of 12 amino acids. CDR3 nucleotides: TGCGCCAGCAGTGGTAAGAACTACGAGCAGTACTTC. It encodes CASSGKNYEQYF.

The chain couples TRBV7-3 to TRBJ1-1, with TRBD1 matching over 9 bases. The CDR3 totals 13 residues. V shed 5 bases and J 9 bases; nucleotides not matched to a gene: 7. The germline V gene encodes CDR1 SGHTA and CDR2 FQGTGA. CDR3 in DNA: TGTGCCAGCAGCACACCGGGACAGGGAAAAGCTTTCTTT. Amino acids: CASSTPGQGKAFF. The full variable domain, in which reference TRBV7-3 and TRBJ1-1 provide the parts outside the CDR3, is GAGVSQTPSNKVTEKGKYVELRCDPISGHTALYWYRQSLGQGPEFLIYFQGTGAADDSGLPNDRFFAVRPEGSVSTLKIQRTERGDSAVYLCASSTPGQGKAFFGQGTRLTVV.

This chain joins TRBV2 and TRBJ2-7; no reliable D call. Germline CDR1 SNHLY, CDR2 FYNNEI. This CDR3 contains 13 residues. Trimming shortened V by 5 bases and J by 2 bases, and 10 bases separated the two germline ends. CDR3 amino acids: CASSLERTYEQYF. The DNA for the CDR3 is TGTGCCAGCAGTCTCGAAAGGACCTACGAGCAGTACTTC.

The rearrangement uses TRBV10-1 and TRBJ1-5; TRBD1 is a possible D gene (6 bases). The CDR3 runs 11 residues. Trimming left V 6 bases short and J 9 bases short, with 9 bases between. CDR1 and CDR2 (germline): WNHNN, SYGVQD (reference sequence). The CDR3 region has the DNA TGCGCCAGCAGACAGGGTCTGCCCCAGCATTTT. It codes for CASRQGLPQHF.

This clone showed up just once. The J gene is TRBJ2-7, the V gene TRBV6-6, with 7 bases fitting TRBD1. This CDR3 has 15 residues. The ends lost 5 bases at V and 6 bases at J; junction bases unmatched: 13. Germline loops: CDR1 MNHNY, CDR2 SVGAGI (reference sequence). The CDR3 coding sequence is TGTGCCAGCAGTAATGTCATAAGGGGGCTGGCCGAGCAGTACTTC. As protein: CASSNVIRGLAEQYF.